This T cell receptor (beta chain) appears in the sequencing data of a study of blood T cell repertoires in COVID-19. The germline CDR1 and CDR2 sequences are SGHNT and YYREEE (reference sequence). The ends were cut back, 0 bases at V and 1 base at J, with 10 bases in the middle. The CDR3 is 15 amino acids. Assay: immunoSEQ multiplex PCR; the TCRdb copy retains only in-frame clones and omits some. The repertoire holds approximately 98,000 clones, with 60% to 85% as singletons. The J gene is TRBJ2-5, the V gene TRBV5-4, with D possibly TRBD1 on 5 matching bases. The clonotype comes from a woman in her 40s with acute or convalescent COVID-19. The sequencing sample was made of peripheral blood. The CDR3 coding sequence is TGTGCCAGCAGCTTGGTAGGGGCGTCCCAAGAGACCCAGTACTTC. It specifies CASSLVGASQETQYF.